This is a list of T cell receptor beta chains from one sample in a study of cytomegalovirus exposure and HLA in healthy donors. Sequencing was performed with immunoSEQ multiplex PCR; in TCRdb, only in-frame clones are kept and a portion is missing. In the table there are 220,000 or so clones, around 80% of which are singletons. Sequenced: PBMCs. All receptors derive from a man aged 50 to 60 in good health and CMV-seronegative. The CDR3 runs from the conserved cysteine through the conserved F or W. D genes are given only for firm matches. Only some rows state a clone size, as once, few, many or a class for expanded clones.

j_call: TRBJ1-2; d_call: -; v_call: TRBV6-5; clone_size: -; cdr3_nt: TGTGCCACCCGATTGACAGGCACCCATTATGGCTACACCTTC; cdr3_aa: CATRLTGTHYGYTF
j_call: TRBJ1-5; d_call: -; v_call: TRBV7-2; clone_size: -; cdr3_nt: TGTGCCAGCAGCTACGTGGGTCCAGGGAATCAGCCCCAGCATTTT; cdr3_aa: CASSYVGPGNQPQHF
j_call: TRBJ2-7; d_call: -; v_call: TRBV4-2; clone_size: -; cdr3_nt: TGTGCCAGCAGCCAAGAGCCGGCGACAGAACCCTACGAGCAGTACTTC; cdr3_aa: CASSQEPATEPYEQYF
j_call: TRBJ2-5; d_call: -; v_call: TRBV7-2; clone_size: -; cdr3_nt: TGTGCCAGCAGCTCGACTAGACAAGAGACCCAGTACTTC; cdr3_aa: CASSSTRQETQYF
j_call: TRBJ2-3; d_call: TRBD2; v_call: TRBV2; clone_size: -; cdr3_nt: TGTGCCACCACTAGCGGGGGGAACCTAGATACGCAGTATTTT; cdr3_aa: CATTSGGNLDTQYF
j_call: TRBJ1-1; d_call: -; v_call: TRBV6-5; clone_size: -; cdr3_nt: TGTGCCAGCAGTTACCCGGGGAACACTGAAGCTTTCTTT; cdr3_aa: CASSYPGNTEAFF
j_call: TRBJ2-5; d_call: -; v_call: TRBV30; clone_size: -; cdr3_nt: TGTGCCTGGAGTGTAGTAGGGGTGATGGAGACCCAGTACTTC; cdr3_aa: CAWSVVGVMETQYF
j_call: TRBJ2-6; d_call: TRBD1; v_call: TRBV4-2; clone_size: -; cdr3_nt: TGTGCCAGCAGCCAAGCCGGGACAGGGGTGTCTGGGGCCAACGTCCTGACTTTC; cdr3_aa: CASSQAGTGVSGANVLTF
j_call: TRBJ2-1; d_call: TRBD2; v_call: TRBV6-5; clone_size: -; cdr3_nt: TGTGCCAGCAATTTAGCGGGAGGGCCTTACAATGAGCAGTTCTTC; cdr3_aa: CASNLAGGPYNEQFF
j_call: TRBJ2-7; d_call: -; v_call: TRBV7-6; clone_size: -; cdr3_nt: TGTGCCAGCAGCTTAGAGGGAGACCGCCACGAGCAGTACTTC; cdr3_aa: CASSLEGDRHEQYF
j_call: TRBJ2-7; d_call: -; v_call: TRBV5-1; clone_size: -; cdr3_nt: TGCGCCAGCAGCTCGCAACAGGGCTACGAGCAGTACTTC; cdr3_aa: CASSSQQGYEQYF
j_call: TRBJ1-1; d_call: TRBD1; v_call: TRBV4-1; clone_size: -; cdr3_nt: TGCGCCAGCAGCCACCCCCGGACAGGGGGGAACACTGAAGCTTTCTTT; cdr3_aa: CASSHPRTGGNTEAFF
j_call: TRBJ2-6; d_call: -; v_call: TRBV11-2; clone_size: -; cdr3_nt: TGTGCCAGCAGCTTCCTATCTGGGGCCAACGTCCTGACTTTC; cdr3_aa: CASSFLSGANVLTF
j_call: TRBJ2-1; d_call: TRBD2; v_call: TRBV6-6; clone_size: -; cdr3_nt: TGTGCCAGCAAGGTTCAGGGAGGGAATGAGCAGTTCTTC; cdr3_aa: CASKVQGGNEQFF
j_call: TRBJ2-7; d_call: TRBD1; v_call: TRBV7-9; clone_size: -; cdr3_nt: TGTGCCAGCAGCCCCCGACAGGGGCCCTACGAGCAGTACTTC; cdr3_aa: CASSPRQGPYEQYF
j_call: TRBJ2-1; d_call: TRBD2; v_call: TRBV28; clone_size: few; cdr3_nt: TGTGCCAGCGTGCTAGCGGGAGGGCCAAGAAATGAGCAGTTCTTC; cdr3_aa: CASVLAGGPRNEQFF
j_call: TRBJ2-3; d_call: TRBD1; v_call: TRBV18; clone_size: -; cdr3_nt: TGTGCCAGCTCACGGGACAGGGGGGTCACAGATACGCAGTATTTT; cdr3_aa: CASSRDRGVTDTQYF
j_call: TRBJ2-3; d_call: TRBD2; v_call: TRBV2; clone_size: -; cdr3_nt: TGTGCCAGCAGTGCGGGGGGGACTAGCACAGATACGCAGTATTTT; cdr3_aa: CASSAGGTSTDTQYF
j_call: TRBJ2-3; d_call: TRBD2; v_call: TRBV5-1; clone_size: -; cdr3_nt: TGCGCCAGCAGCTTCACCCTAGCGGGACCCAGGGGAGATACGCAGTATTTT; cdr3_aa: CASSFTLAGPRGDTQYF
j_call: TRBJ2-2; d_call: TRBD2; v_call: TRBV7-2; clone_size: -; cdr3_nt: TGTGCCAGCAAACCGGGACTAGCTAACACCGGGGAGCTGTTTTTT; cdr3_aa: CASKPGLANTGELFF
j_call: TRBJ2-4; d_call: -; v_call: TRBV18; clone_size: -; cdr3_nt: TGTGCCAGCTCACCTTTGGGCCGAGGGGCCAAAAACATTCAGTACTTC; cdr3_aa: CASSPLGRGAKNIQYF
j_call: TRBJ1-5; d_call: -; v_call: TRBV5-5; clone_size: -; cdr3_nt: TGTGCCAGCAGCTTGGAAGGGGGTCAGCCCCAGCATTTT; cdr3_aa: CASSLEGGQPQHF
j_call: TRBJ2-6; d_call: TRBD2; v_call: TRBV4-1; clone_size: -; cdr3_nt: TGCGCCAGCAGCCAAGTGGAGCGGGGCTCTGGGGCCAACGTCCTGACTTTC; cdr3_aa: CASSQVERGSGANVLTF
j_call: TRBJ2-4; d_call: TRBD1; v_call: TRBV6-1; clone_size: -; cdr3_nt: TGTGCCAGCAGTGACCGGGACAGGGGACTGGGAAACATTCAGTACTTC; cdr3_aa: CASSDRDRGLGNIQYF
j_call: TRBJ2-3; d_call: TRBD2; v_call: TRBV27; clone_size: -; cdr3_nt: TGTGCCAGCAGTTTATCGGGGCTAGCGGGAGGGGATACGCAGTATTTT; cdr3_aa: CASSLSGLAGGDTQYF
j_call: TRBJ2-1; d_call: TRBD1; v_call: TRBV7-3; clone_size: few; cdr3_nt: TGTGCCAGCAGGCAGGGACAGCAGTACTACAATGAGCAGTTCTTC; cdr3_aa: CASRQGQQYYNEQFF
j_call: TRBJ1-4; d_call: -; v_call: TRBV29-1; clone_size: -; cdr3_nt: TGCAGCGTGGGGGAGGTCCTCGGTGAAAAACTGTTTTTT; cdr3_aa: CSVGEVLGEKLFF
j_call: TRBJ2-1; d_call: TRBD2; v_call: TRBV5-1; clone_size: once; cdr3_nt: TGCGCCAGCAGCCCGACTAGCGGGGGTAACTACAATGAGCAGTTCTTC; cdr3_aa: CASSPTSGGNYNEQFF
j_call: TRBJ2-7; d_call: TRBD2; v_call: TRBV10-1; clone_size: -; cdr3_nt: TGCGCCAGCAGTGTACGTAGCGGGACCATCTACGAGCAGTACTTC; cdr3_aa: CASSVRSGTIYEQYF
j_call: TRBJ1-1; d_call: -; v_call: TRBV28; clone_size: -; cdr3_nt: TGTGCCAGCAGTTCGGCGGACACGAGTTTACCTGAAGCTTTCTTT; cdr3_aa: CASSSADTSLPEAFF
j_call: TRBJ2-1; d_call: TRBD2; v_call: TRBV28; clone_size: few; cdr3_nt: TGTGCCAGTCGGGAGGGTTCCTACAATGAGCAGTTCTTC; cdr3_aa: CASREGSYNEQFF
j_call: TRBJ2-7; d_call: TRBD2; v_call: TRBV2; clone_size: once; cdr3_nt: TGTGCCAGCACCGGGACTACAGGTCTATACGAGCAGTACTTC; cdr3_aa: CASTGTTGLYEQYF
j_call: TRBJ2-5; d_call: TRBD1; v_call: TRBV5-1; clone_size: -; cdr3_nt: TGCGCCAGCAGCCCGCGACAGGGTCGGGAGACCCAGTACTTC; cdr3_aa: CASSPRQGRETQYF
j_call: TRBJ1-1; d_call: -; v_call: TRBV5-6; clone_size: few; cdr3_nt: TGTGCCAGCAGCTTGGATGGACTCCTGAACACTGAAGCTTTCTTT; cdr3_aa: CASSLDGLLNTEAFF
j_call: TRBJ2-3; d_call: TRBD2; v_call: TRBV2; clone_size: few; cdr3_nt: TGTGCCAGCAGGCGACTAGCGGGGAGCACAGATACGCAGTATTTT; cdr3_aa: CASRRLAGSTDTQYF
j_call: TRBJ1-2; d_call: -; v_call: TRBV27; clone_size: -; cdr3_nt: TGTGCCAGCAGCGGGAGGGGTGGCAACTATGGCTACACCTTC; cdr3_aa: CASSGRGGNYGYTF
j_call: TRBJ2-4; d_call: TRBD2; v_call: TRBV9; clone_size: -; cdr3_nt: TGTGCCAGCAGCGTCGGAGGGAGGGGCAACATTCAGTACTTC; cdr3_aa: CASSVGGRGNIQYF
j_call: TRBJ2-5; d_call: TRBD2; v_call: TRBV7-9; clone_size: -; cdr3_nt: TGTGCCAGCAGCTTAGTCCCTAGCGGGAGGGGGGAGACCCAGTACTTC; cdr3_aa: CASSLVPSGRGETQYF
j_call: TRBJ2-1; d_call: TRBD1; v_call: TRBV7-9; clone_size: -; cdr3_nt: TGTGCCAGCAGCTCTACAGGGGGTGCCGGGGATGAGCAGTTCTTC; cdr3_aa: CASSSTGGAGDEQFF
j_call: TRBJ1-1; d_call: -; v_call: TRBV25-1; clone_size: few; cdr3_nt: TGTGCCAGCAGTGGAAACAGGAACACTGAAGCTTTCTTT; cdr3_aa: CASSGNRNTEAFF
j_call: TRBJ1-6; d_call: -; v_call: TRBV30; clone_size: few; cdr3_nt: TGTGCCTGGAGTGGCCAGGGGAATTCACCCCTCCACTTT; cdr3_aa: CAWSGQGNSPLHF